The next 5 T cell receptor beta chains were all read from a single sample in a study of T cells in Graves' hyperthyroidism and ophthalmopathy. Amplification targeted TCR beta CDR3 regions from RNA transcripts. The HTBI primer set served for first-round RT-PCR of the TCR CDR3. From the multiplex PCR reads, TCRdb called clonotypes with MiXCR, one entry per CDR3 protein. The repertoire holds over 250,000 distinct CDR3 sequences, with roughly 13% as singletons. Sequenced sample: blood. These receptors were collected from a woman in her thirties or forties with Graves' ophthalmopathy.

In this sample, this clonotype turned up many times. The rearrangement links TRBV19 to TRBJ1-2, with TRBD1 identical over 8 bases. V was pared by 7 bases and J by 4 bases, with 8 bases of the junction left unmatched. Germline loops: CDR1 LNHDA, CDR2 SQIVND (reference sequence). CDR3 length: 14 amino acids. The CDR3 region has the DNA TGTGCCAGTACCACTACCGGGACAGGCTATGGCTACACCTTC. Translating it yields CASTTTGTGYGYTF. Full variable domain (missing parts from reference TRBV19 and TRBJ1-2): DGGITQSPKYLFRKEGQNVTLSCEQNLNHDAMYWYRQDPGQGLRLIYYSQIVNDFQKGDIAEGYSVSREKKESFPLTVTSAQKNPTAFYLCASTTTGTGYGYTFGSGTRLTVV.

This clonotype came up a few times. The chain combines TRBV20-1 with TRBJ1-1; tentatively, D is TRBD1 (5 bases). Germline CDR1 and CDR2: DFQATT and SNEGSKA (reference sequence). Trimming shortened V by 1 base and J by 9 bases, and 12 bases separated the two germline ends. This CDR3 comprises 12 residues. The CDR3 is CSARVGTIKAFF. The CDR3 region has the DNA TGCAGTGCTAGAGTGGGGACGATTAAAGCTTTCTTT.

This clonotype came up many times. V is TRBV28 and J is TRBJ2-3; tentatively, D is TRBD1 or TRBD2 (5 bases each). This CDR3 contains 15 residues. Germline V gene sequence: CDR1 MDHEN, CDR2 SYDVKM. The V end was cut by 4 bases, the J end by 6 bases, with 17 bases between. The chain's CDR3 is CASSSIGGRDDTQYF. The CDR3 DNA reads TGTGCCAGCAGTTCCATTGGGGGTAGGGATGATACGCAGTATTTT.

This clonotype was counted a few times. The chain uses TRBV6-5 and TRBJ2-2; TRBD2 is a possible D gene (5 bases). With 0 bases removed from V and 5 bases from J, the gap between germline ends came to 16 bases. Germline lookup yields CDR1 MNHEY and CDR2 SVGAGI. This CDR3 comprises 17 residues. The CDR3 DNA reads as TGTGCCAGCAGTTACTCCGGAGGAAGGGAGAGGACCGGGGAGCTGTTTTTT. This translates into CASSYSGGRERTGELFF.

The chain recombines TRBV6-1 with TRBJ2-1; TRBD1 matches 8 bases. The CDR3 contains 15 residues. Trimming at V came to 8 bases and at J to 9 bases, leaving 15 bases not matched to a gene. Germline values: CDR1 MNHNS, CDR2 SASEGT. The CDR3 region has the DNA TGTGCCAGCTACCCAGGGGGCTTAAGCCGCGGTGAGCAGTTCTTC. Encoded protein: CASYPGGLSRGEQFF.